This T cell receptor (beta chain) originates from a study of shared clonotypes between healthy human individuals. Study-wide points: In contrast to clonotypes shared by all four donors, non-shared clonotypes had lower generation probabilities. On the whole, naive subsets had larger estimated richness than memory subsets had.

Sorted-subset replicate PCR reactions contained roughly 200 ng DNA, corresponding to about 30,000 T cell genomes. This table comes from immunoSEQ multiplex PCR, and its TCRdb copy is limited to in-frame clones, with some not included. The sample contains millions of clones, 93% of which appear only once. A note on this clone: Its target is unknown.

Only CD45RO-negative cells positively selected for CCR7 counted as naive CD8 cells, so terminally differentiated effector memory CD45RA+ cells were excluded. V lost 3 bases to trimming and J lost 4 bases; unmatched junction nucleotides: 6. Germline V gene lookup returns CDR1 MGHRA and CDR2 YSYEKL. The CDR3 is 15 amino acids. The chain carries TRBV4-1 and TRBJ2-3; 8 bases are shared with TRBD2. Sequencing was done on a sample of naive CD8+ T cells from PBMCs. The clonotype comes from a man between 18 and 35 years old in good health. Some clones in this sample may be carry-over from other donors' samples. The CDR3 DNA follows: TGCGCCAGCAGCCATCTCGGACTAGCCCCAGATACGCAGTATTTT. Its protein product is CASSHLGLAPDTQYF.